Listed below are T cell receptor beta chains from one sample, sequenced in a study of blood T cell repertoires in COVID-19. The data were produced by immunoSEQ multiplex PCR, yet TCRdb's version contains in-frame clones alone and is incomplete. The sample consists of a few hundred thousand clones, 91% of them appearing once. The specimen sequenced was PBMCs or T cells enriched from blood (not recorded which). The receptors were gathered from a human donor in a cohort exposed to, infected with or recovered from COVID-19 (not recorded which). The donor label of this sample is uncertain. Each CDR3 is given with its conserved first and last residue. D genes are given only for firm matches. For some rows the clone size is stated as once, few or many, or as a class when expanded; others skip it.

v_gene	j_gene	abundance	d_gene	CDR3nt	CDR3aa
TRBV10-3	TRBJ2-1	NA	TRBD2	TGTGCCATCAGTGGGAGATTTGATAGCGGGGTCTACAATGAGCAGTTCTTC	CAISGRFDSGVYNEQFF
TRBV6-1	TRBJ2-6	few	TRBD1	TGTGCCAGCAGTGAACAGGGGGCTGGGGCCAACGTCCTGACTTTC	CASSEQGAGANVLTF
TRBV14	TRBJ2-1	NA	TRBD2	TGTGCCAGCAGCCGCGGGAGCTCCTACAATGAGCAGTTCTTC	CASSRGSSYNEQFF
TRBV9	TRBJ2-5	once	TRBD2	TGTGCCAGCAGCGCCGGGGGGACGTACCAAGAGACCCAGTACTTC	CASSAGGTYQETQYF
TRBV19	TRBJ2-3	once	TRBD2	TGTGCCAGTAGTATGGGACTAGCGGGGATTACAGATACGCAGTATTTT	CASSMGLAGITDTQYF
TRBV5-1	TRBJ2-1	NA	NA	TGCGCCAGCAGCCAGGAGACAGGCCTGAACAATGAGCAGTTCTTC	CASSQETGLNNEQFF
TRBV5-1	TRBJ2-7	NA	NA	TGCGCCAGCAGCGAAGAAGACATACCCTACGAGCAGTACTTC	CASSEEDIPYEQYF
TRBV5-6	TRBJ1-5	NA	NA	TGTGCCAGCAGCTTGGGGGCAAGCTATCAGCCCCAGCATTTT	CASSLGASYQPQHF
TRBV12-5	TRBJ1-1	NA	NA	TGTGCTAGTGGTAAAAGACGGGACACTGAAGCTTTCTTT	CASGKRRDTEAFF
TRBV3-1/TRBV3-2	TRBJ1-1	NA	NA	TGTGCCAGCAGCTCCCGGGGTCTGAACACTGAAGCTTTCTTT	CASSSRGLNTEAFF
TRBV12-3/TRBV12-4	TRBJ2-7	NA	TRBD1	TGTGCCAGCAGTTCGGGACAGTCGGAGCAGTACTTC	CASSSGQSEQYF
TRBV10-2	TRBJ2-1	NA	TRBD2	TGCGCCAGCAGTGCTGGACTAGCGGGGGCCGAGCAGTTCTTC	CASSAGLAGAEQFF
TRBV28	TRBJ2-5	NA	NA	TGTGCCAGCACTGAGGGGGTAGGAGAGACCCAGTACTTC	CASTEGVGETQYF
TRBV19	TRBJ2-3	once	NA	TGTGCCAGTAGTATTGGACAAGGGGGTACAGATACGCAGTATTTT	CASSIGQGGTDTQYF
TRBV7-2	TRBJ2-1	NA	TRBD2	TGTGCCAGCAGCTTAGTGCAGGGACTATACTCCTACAATGAGCAGTTCTTC	CASSLVQGLYSYNEQFF
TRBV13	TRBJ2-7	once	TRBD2	TGTGCCAGCAGCTGGATAGCGGGGGGCTCCTCCTACGAGCAGTACTTC	CASSWIAGGSSYEQYF
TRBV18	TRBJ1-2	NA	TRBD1	TGTGCCAGCTCACTGATGACAGGGGGCGCCGACTATGGCTACACCTTC	CASSLMTGGADYGYTF
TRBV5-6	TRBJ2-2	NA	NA	TGTGCCAGCAGCTTTTTTTTCGTCGGGGCCGGGGAGCTGTTTTTT	CASSFFFVGAGELFF